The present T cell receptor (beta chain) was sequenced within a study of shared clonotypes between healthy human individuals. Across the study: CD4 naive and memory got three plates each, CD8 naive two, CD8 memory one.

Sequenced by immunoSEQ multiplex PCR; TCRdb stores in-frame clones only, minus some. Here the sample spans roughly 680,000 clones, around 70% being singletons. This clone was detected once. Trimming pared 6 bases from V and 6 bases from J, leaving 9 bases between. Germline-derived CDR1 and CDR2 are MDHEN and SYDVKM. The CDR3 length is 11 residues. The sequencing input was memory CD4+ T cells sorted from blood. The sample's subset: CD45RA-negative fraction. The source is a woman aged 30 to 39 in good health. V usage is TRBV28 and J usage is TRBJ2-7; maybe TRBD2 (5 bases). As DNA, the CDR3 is TGTGCCAGCAGCACTAGTGGCGAGCAGTACTTC. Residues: CASSTSGEQYF.